Sequencing of this T cell receptor (beta chain) was carried out in a study of technical replicates of blood from four donors. CDR1 is SGHRS and CDR2 is YFSETQ in the germline V gene. The CDR3 has 15 residues. The V gene end was trimmed by 4 bases and the J gene end by 5 bases; junction bases not matched to a gene: 9. Some clones are missing from TCRdb's copy, which holds only in-frame ones; the method was immunoSEQ multiplex PCR. The data show roughly 62,000 clones, with about nine tenths seen just once and about 4.3% held by the top ten. Input material: PBMCs. J is TRBJ2-1 and V is TRBV5-1, with 7 nucleotides matching TRBD2. The sequence came from a human donor in good health. Some clones in this sample may be carry-over from other donors' samples. Here the CDR3 reads CASSQSPSGNNEQFF. The CDR3 DNA follows: TGCGCCAGCAGCCAGAGCCCTAGCGGTAACAATGAGCAGTTCTTC. Complete variable domain (other parts from reference TRBV5-1 and TRBJ2-1): KAGVTQTPRYLIKTRGQQVTLSCSPISGHRSVSWYQQTPGQGLQFLFEYFSETQRNKGNFPGRFSGRQFSNSRSEMNVSTLELGDSALYLCASSQSPSGNNEQFFGPGTRLTVL.